The 32 T cell receptor beta chains reported below all come from one sample, sequenced in a study of blood T cell repertoires in COVID-19. TCRdb's table, derived via immunoSEQ multiplex PCR, lists solely in-frame clones and lacks some. This table has 65,000 or so clones, around 86% appearing once. The source material was peripheral blood. All receptors come from a man aged 45-65 years with active COVID-19.

The chain links TRBV2 to TRBJ2-3; 13 positions match TRBD2. The CDR3 is made up of 18 amino acids. Germline CDR1 reads SNHLY; CDR2 reads FYNNEI. V lost 6 bases, J lost 3 bases, and 12 bases stayed unmatched. The CDR3 nucleotides are TGTGCCAGCAGGGGAACTAGCGGGAGGGCCCGGGAGACAGATACGCAGTATTTT. Residues: CASRGTSGRARETDTQYF.

Here the CDR3 DNA reads TGTGCCAGCAGTTGGCTTAACAATGAGCAGTTCTTC. Residues: CASSWLNNEQFF. The gene calls are TRBV12-3 or TRBV12-4 and TRBJ2-1; D is unclear. The CDR3 is 12 amino acids. The V end lost 4 bases, the J end lost 5 bases, and 6 bases lay between the germline ends.

This CDR3 reads CASSSGQGKETQYF. The DNA for the CDR3 is TGCGCCAGCAGCTCAGGACAGGGTAAAGAGACCCAGTACTTC. The chain combines TRBV5-1 with TRBJ2-5, with 8 bases identical to TRBD1. J was trimmed by 3 bases and V by 3 bases; bases with no gene match: 4. The V gene's germline CDR1 is SGHRS and CDR2 YFSETQ. The CDR3 is 14 residues long.

The chain recombines TRBV9 with TRBJ2-7; 7 bases are shared with TRBD1. This CDR3 has 14 amino acids. Germline-derived CDR1 and CDR2 are SGDLS and YYNGEE. J gave up 8 bases and V 4 bases, and 12 bases lay outside the gene matches. CDR3 nucleotide sequence: TGTGCCAGCAGCCTCGGGGACAGACCTTTCAAGCAGTACTTC. Amino acids: CASSLGDRPFKQYF.

This clone has just one count. The rearrangement links TRBV4-1 to TRBJ2-7; weak D call: TRBD1 (6 bases). Germline CDR1 MGHRA, CDR2 YSYEKL. This CDR3 spans 14 amino acids. Trimming removed 4 bases from V and 0 bases from J, with 10 bases in between. The CDR3 protein is CASSPRDTSYEQYF. In DNA form, the CDR3 reads TGCGCCAGCAGCCCCCGGGACACCTCCTACGAGCAGTACTTC.

The chain carries TRBV10-2 and TRBJ1-1; D gene ambiguous. The CDR3 contains 14 residues. Germline CDR1 WSHSY, CDR2 SAAADI. V dropped 2 bases and J dropped 5 bases, with 12 bases sitting between them. In DNA, the CDR3 is TGCGCCAGCAGTGAGGTGAGGGAGGAAACTGAAGCTTTCTTT. Amino acid sequence: CASSEVREETEAFF.

The rearrangement joins TRBV7-3 to TRBJ2-1, with 10 bases that match TRBD1. V lost 7 bases and J lost 6; bases outside the gene matches: 9. Germline values: CDR1 SGHTA, CDR2 FQGTGA. The CDR3 has 15 amino acids. CDR3 bases: TGTGCCAGCACCCCAGACAGGGGGCCGTCCAATGAGCAGTTCTTC. Protein product: CASTPDRGPSNEQFF.

The CDR3 DNA reads TGTGCCAGCAGTCCTCTGAACACTGAAGCTTTCTTT. Translated, it gives CASSPLNTEAFF. This sequence joins TRBV28 and TRBJ1-1; D uncertain. Germline V gives CDR1 MDHEN, CDR2 SYDVKM. The CDR3 is 12 amino acids. Trimming removed 5 bases from V and 0 bases from J, with 4 bases in between.

The V gene is TRBV5-6, the J gene TRBJ2-3; TRBD2 aligns across 7 bases. The trim removed 10 bases at V and 6 bases at J, leaving 20 bases unmatched. The length of the CDR3 is 16 residues. Germline lookup yields CDR1 SGHDT and CDR2 YYEEEE. In nucleotides, the CDR3 is TGTGCCCCACCTTCCCTGGGGGGGGAGGGGACGGATACGCAGTATTTT. Translated, it gives CAPPSLGGEGTDTQYF.

The chain joins TRBV6-5 to TRBJ2-1; 9 nucleotides align to TRBD1. V was pared by 6 bases and J by 4 bases, with 7 bases of the junction left unmatched. The CDR3 contains 15 residues. CDR1 MNHEY and CDR2 SVGAGI come from the germline V gene. The CDR3 nucleotides read TGTGCCAGCAGCTACCGGGACAGGGAATACAATGAGCAGTTCTTC. This translates into CASSYRDREYNEQFF.

The chain employs TRBV7-8 and TRBJ2-7; TRBD1 agrees at 12 bases. J was trimmed by 9 bases and V by 5 bases; bases with no gene match: 14. The CDR3 extends over 16 amino acids. The germline V gene has CDR1 SGHVS and CDR2 FQNEAQ. The CDR3, as DNA: TGTGCCAGCAGCCCGTTATCCCCCGGGACAGGGGGCTTGCAGTACTTC. It specifies CASSPLSPGTGGLQYF.

The chain uses TRBV27 and TRBJ1-4; TRBD1 agrees at 7 bases. Looked up from germline, CDR1 is MNHEY and CDR2 is SMNVEV (reference sequence). This CDR3 spans 14 amino acids. J lost 10 bases, V lost 5 bases, and 10 bases had no gene match. The CDR3 loop is CASSLTGHQGKLFF. As DNA, the CDR3 is TGTGCCAGCAGTCTGACAGGGCATCAGGGAAAACTGTTTTTT.

The V and J genes are TRBV11-3 and TRBJ2-5, with 10 bases identical to TRBD2. V was pared by 3 bases and J by 6 bases, with 7 bases of the junction left unmatched. The CDR3 length is 15 residues. Germline V gene lookup returns CDR1 SGHNT and CDR2 YENEEA. CDR3 in DNA: TGTGCCAGCAGCTTGGGTAGCGGGAGGTTTCAGACCCAGTACTTC. Residues: CASSLGSGRFQTQYF.

This chain joins TRBV10-3 and TRBJ1-1; 9 bases match TRBD1. The germline CDR1 and CDR2 sequences are ENHRY and SYGVKD. Unmatched junction bases numbered 7, after V lost 4 bases and J lost 4 bases. This CDR3 contains 15 residues. For the CDR3, the DNA is TGTGCCATCAGTGTTTCCGGGACAGGGCCCACTGAAGCTTTCTTT. Translation: CAISVSGTGPTEAFF.

The CDR3 protein is CASSLGQGLVDTEAFF. In DNA, the CDR3 is TGTGCCAGCAGCTTAGGACAGGGGTTGGTTGACACTGAAGCTTTCTTT. This chain uses TRBV5-4 with TRBJ1-1; 9 bases map to TRBD1. The CDR3 extends over 16 amino acids. In germline, CDR1 is SGHNT, CDR2 YYREEE (reference sequence). V lost 2 bases and J lost 3; bases outside the gene matches: 8.

The chain uses TRBV21-1 and TRBJ2-7; the table names TRBD2, a call not compared with the DNA. TRBV21-1 is a known pseudogene. CDR3 length: 14 residues. The CDR3 DNA sequence: TGTGCCAGCAGCAAAGCGCGGGAAACCTACGAGCAGTACTTC. Translation gives CASSKARETYEQYF.

The gene calls are TRBV29-1 and TRBJ1-1; TRBD1 aligns across 7 bases. Losses at the gene ends were 3 bases for V and 9 bases for J; bases not matched to a gene: 10. Germline V lookup: CDR1 SQVTM, CDR2 ANQGSEA. This CDR3 contains 13 residues. For the CDR3, the DNA is TGCAGCGTTGAGACAGGGCTTGGCACCCAAGCTTTCTTT. Translation: CSVETGLGTQAFF.

The J gene is TRBJ2-7, the V gene TRBV27; D is perhaps TRBD1 (5 bases). The V end was cut by 5 bases, the J end by 0 bases, with 14 bases between. The germline V gene has CDR1 MNHEY and CDR2 SMNVEV (reference sequence). This CDR3 has 15 residues. CDR3 loop: CASSPTGHSSYEQYF. CDR3 in DNA: TGTGCCAGCAGTCCAACAGGCCACAGCTCCTACGAGCAGTACTTC.

The genes are TRBV4-1 and TRBJ1-1, with a tentative D call TRBD1 (5 bases). Germline CDR1 MGHRA, CDR2 YSYEKL. This CDR3 is built from 13 residues. V lost 8 bases, J lost 4 bases, and 14 bases lay in between. The CDR3 sequence: CASGETGGTEAFF. The CDR3 DNA follows: TGCGCCAGCGGAGAGACCGGGGGCACTGAAGCTTTCTTT.

The CDR3: CASSPGGQRLRAGANVLTF. The CDR3 DNA reads as TGTGCCAGCAGCCCTGGAGGACAGCGCTTAAGGGCTGGGGCCAACGTCCTGACTTTC. This chain uses TRBV5-5 with TRBJ2-6; TRBD1 is a possible D gene (6 bases). The CDR3 spans 19 residues. The ends were cut back, 4 bases at V and 2 bases at J, with 22 bases in the middle. The germline V gene has CDR1 SGHKS and CDR2 YYEKEE (reference sequence).

The chain is built from TRBV6-5 and TRBJ2-7; TRBD2 agrees at 7 bases. Germline V gene lookup returns CDR1 MNHEY and CDR2 SVGAGI. This CDR3 is built from 13 residues. Unmatched junction bases numbered 6, after V lost 6 bases and J lost 4 bases. The CDR3 bases are TGTGCCAGCAGGGCGGGAGTTCTTTACGAGCAGTACTTC. As protein: CASRAGVLYEQYF.

The chain combines TRBV9 with TRBJ1-2; D is unclear. Trimming took off 0 bases at V and 3 bases at J, with 3 bases between the two ends. CDR3 length: 12 amino acids. Germline V CDR1 and CDR2: SGDLS, YYNGEE. The chain's CDR3 is CASSVVDYGYTF. DNA for the CDR3: TGTGCCAGCAGCGTAGTAGACTATGGCTACACCTTC.

V is TRBV27 and J is TRBJ2-5, with 13 nucleotides matching TRBD2. V shed 5 bases and J 5 bases; nucleotides not matched to a gene: 5. Germline CDR1 and CDR2: MNHEY and SMNVEV (reference sequence). This CDR3 comprises 15 residues. As DNA, the CDR3 is TGTGCCAGCAGTCTAGGACTAGCGGGAGATGAGACCCAGTACTTC. This encodes CASSLGLAGDETQYF.

This chain uses TRBV7-2 with TRBJ1-6; D might be TRBD1 (5 bases). CDR1 and CDR2 (germline): SGHTA, FQGNSA. V dropped 6 bases and J dropped 6 bases, with 18 bases sitting between them. The CDR3 is made up of 16 amino acids. The CDR3: CASRRNRDLSNSPLHF. CDR3 coding DNA: TGTGCCAGCAGAAGAAACCGGGACTTGAGTAATTCACCCCTCCACTTT.

The V gene is TRBV7-2, the J gene TRBJ2-7; TRBD1 matches at 9 bases. The trim removed 7 bases at V and 3 bases at J, leaving 7 bases unmatched. The CDR3 length is 14 residues. The germline V gene has CDR1 SGHTA and CDR2 FQGNSA. The CDR3 sequence is CASKGDRAFYEQYF. In nucleotides, the CDR3 is TGTGCCAGCAAGGGGGACAGGGCGTTCTACGAGCAGTACTTC.

The V call is TRBV6-4, the J call TRBJ2-6; possible D gene TRBD1, 6 bases. The CDR3 sequence is 17 residues long. Germline values: CDR1 MRHNA, CDR2 SNTAGT. V was pared by 4 bases and J by 1 base, with 14 bases between. This CDR3 reads CASSGGHGASGANVLTF. The CDR3 DNA reads TGTGCCAGCAGTGGGGGACACGGGGCGTCTGGGGCCAACGTCCTGACTTTC.

V usage is TRBV7-2 and J usage is TRBJ1-1, with a weak D call TRBD1 (5 bases). CDR3 length: 14 amino acids. V gave up 7 bases and J gave up 0 bases, with 12 bases separating them. In germline, CDR1 is SGHTA, CDR2 FQGNSA. CDR3 amino acids: CASTEWGLNTEAFF. The CDR3 region has the DNA TGTGCCAGCACCGAATGGGGCTTGAACACTGAAGCTTTCTTT. Drawing the rest from reference TRBV7-2 and TRBJ1-1, the complete variable domain is GAGVSQSPSNKVTEKGKDVELRCDPISGHTALYWYRQSLGQGLEFLIYFQGNSAPDKSGLPSDRFSAERTGGSVSTLTIQRTQQEDSAVYLCASTEWGLNTEAFFGQGTRLTVV.

This sequence joins TRBV28 and TRBJ2-3; possible D gene TRBD2, 7 bases. V was pared by 10 bases and J by 0 bases, with 17 bases between. The germline V gene has CDR1 MDHEN and CDR2 SYDVKM. CDR3 size: 15 residues. The CDR3 DNA sequence: TGTGCCACCGGGGGGCAGGGTACCAGCACAGATACGCAGTATTTT. This translates into CATGGQGTSTDTQYF.

The rearrangement uses TRBV4-3 and TRBJ1-2, with D perhaps TRBD1 (5 bases). The CDR3 spans 14 residues. Germline values: CDR1 LGHNA, CDR2 YSLEER. V lost 1 base, J lost 3 bases, and 9 bases lay in between. CDR3 loop: CASSQAAGYYGYTF. CDR3 coding DNA: TGCGCCAGCAGCCAAGCAGCAGGGTACTATGGCTACACCTTC.

The chain joins TRBV9 to TRBJ1-3; D is undetermined. CDR1 is SGDLS, CDR2 YYNGEE, per germline. This CDR3 has 14 residues. V lost 2 bases and J 1 base, leaving 7 bases between the germline ends. CDR3 residues: CASSVTRSGNTIYF. The CDR3 bases are TGTGCCAGCAGCGTGACTCGTTCTGGAAACACCATATATTTT.

J is TRBJ2-3 and V is TRBV19; 11 nucleotides line up with TRBD2. Trimming cost V 4 bases and J 5 bases; bases outside gene matches: 5. From germline, CDR1 is LNHDA and CDR2 SQIVND (reference sequence). The length of the CDR3 is 15 residues. Here the CDR3 reads CASSTKTSGRDTQYF. The CDR3 DNA reads TGTGCCAGTAGTACGAAAACTAGCGGGAGAGATACGCAGTATTTT.

J is TRBJ2-1 and V is TRBV10-3; maybe TRBD2 (6 bases). The V and J ends lost 9 bases and 6 bases respectively, with 21 bases between them. The CDR3 consists of 15 residues. The germline V gene encodes CDR1 ENHRY and CDR2 SYGVKD. The CDR3 DNA is TGTGCCATTGATCCGGGGGACTCTTCTCGCAATGAGCAGTTCTTC. This gives the protein CAIDPGDSSRNEQFF.